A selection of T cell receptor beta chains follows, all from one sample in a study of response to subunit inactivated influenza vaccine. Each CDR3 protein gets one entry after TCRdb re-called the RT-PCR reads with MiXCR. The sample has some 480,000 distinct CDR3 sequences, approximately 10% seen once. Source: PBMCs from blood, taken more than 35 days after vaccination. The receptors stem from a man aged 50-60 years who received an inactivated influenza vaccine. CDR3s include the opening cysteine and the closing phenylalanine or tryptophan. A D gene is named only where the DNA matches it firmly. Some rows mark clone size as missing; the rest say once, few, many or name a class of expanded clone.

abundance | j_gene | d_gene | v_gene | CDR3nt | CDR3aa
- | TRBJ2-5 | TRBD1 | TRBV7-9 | TGTGCCAGCAGCTTTGGACAGGGTCGGCAAGAGACCCAGTACTTC | CASSFGQGRQETQYF
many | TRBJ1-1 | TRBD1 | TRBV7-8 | TGTGCCAGCAGCTTAGGGACAGGGATGAACACTGAAGCTTTCTTT | CASSLGTGMNTEAFF
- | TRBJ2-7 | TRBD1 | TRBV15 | TGTGCCACCAGCAGAGGACAGGGGCCCAGCGAGCAGTACTTC | CATSRGQGPSEQYF
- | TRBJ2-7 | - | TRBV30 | TGTGCCTGGAGTATGCCGGGCTCTTCCTACGAGCAGTACTTC | CAWSMPGSSYEQYF
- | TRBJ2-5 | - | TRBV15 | TGTGCCACCAGCAGGACGGCCTACCGAGAGATCCAGTACTTC | CATSRTAYREIQYF
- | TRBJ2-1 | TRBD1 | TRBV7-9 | TGTGCCAGCAGCTTAGATTCCAGGGGGATGTCCTACAATGAGCAGTTCTTC | CASSLDSRGMSYNEQFF
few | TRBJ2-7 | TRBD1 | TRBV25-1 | TGTGCAGTCGGACAGGCCAGCTCCTACGAGCAGTACTTC | CAVGQASSYEQYF
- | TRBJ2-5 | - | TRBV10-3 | TGTGCCATCAGTGAGGCTCGAGAGGGAGTTGAGACCCAGTACTTC | CAISEAREGVETQYF
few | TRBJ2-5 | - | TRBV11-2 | TGTGCCAGCAGCCCAAGCCGGCTGGGACAAGGGGACTATGGGACCCAGTACTTC | CASSPSRLGQGDYGTQYF
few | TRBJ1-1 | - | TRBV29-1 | TGCAGCGTGCGGTGGGGTGAAGCTTTCTTT | CSVRWGEAFF
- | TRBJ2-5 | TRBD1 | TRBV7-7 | TGTGCTAGCAGCTTAGATCACCTGCAGGGGGTAGAGACCCAGTACTTC | CASSLDHLQGVETQYF
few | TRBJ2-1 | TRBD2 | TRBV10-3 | TGTGCCATCAGTGCCCTAGCGGGAGCCCTCTACAATGAGCAGTTCTTC | CAISALAGALYNEQFF
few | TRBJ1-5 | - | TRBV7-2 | TGTGCCAGCAGCTTAGTTGCCGGGGAGACGAATCAGCCCCAGCATTTT | CASSLVAGETNQPQHF
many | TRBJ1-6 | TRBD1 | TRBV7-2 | TGTGCCAGCAGCCCCGGGACAGGGCAAAATTCACCCCTCCACTTT | CASSPGTGQNSPLHF
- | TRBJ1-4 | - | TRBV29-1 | - | CSVWGQGALFF
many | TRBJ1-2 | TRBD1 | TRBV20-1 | TGCAGTGCTAGAGATATACAGGGGGTCGACGGCTACACCTTC | CSARDIQGVDGYTF
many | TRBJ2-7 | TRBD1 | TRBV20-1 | TGCAGTGCTAGAGATCTGGGCAGGGGGCTGGGAAGCTCCTACGAGCAGTACTTC | CSARDLGRGLGSSYEQYF
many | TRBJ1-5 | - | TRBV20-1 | TGCAGTGCTAGCCGGGACCCCCCCCGGACTCAGCCCCAGCATTTT | CSASRDPPRTQPQHF
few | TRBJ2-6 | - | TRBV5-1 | TGCGCCAGCAGCTTGCAGATCTCTGGGGCCAACGTCCTGACTTTC | CASSLQISGANVLTF
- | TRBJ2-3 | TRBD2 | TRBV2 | TGTGCCAGCAGGGGACTAGCGGGAGGGTCTACGCAGTATTTT | CASRGLAGGSTQYF
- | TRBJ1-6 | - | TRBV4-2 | TGTGCCAGCAGCCAAGAGGATAGTTATAATTCACCCCTCCACTTT | CASSQEDSYNSPLHF
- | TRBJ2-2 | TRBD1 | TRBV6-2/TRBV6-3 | TGTGCCAGCAGTTACTTACTGGACAGGGTGGTAACCACCGGGGAGCTGTTTTTT | CASSYLLDRVVTTGELFF
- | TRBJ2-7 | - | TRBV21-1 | TGTGCCAGCAGCTCCTGGAGAAAGCGGGGCTACGAGCAGTACTTC | CASSSWRKRGYEQYF
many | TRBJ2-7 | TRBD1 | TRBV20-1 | TGCAGTGCTAGAGCCGGGACAGGGGGATTTCCGTACTTC | CSARAGTGGFPYF
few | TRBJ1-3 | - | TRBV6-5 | TGTGCCAGCAGTTACTTACCCAGTTTTTCTGGAAACACCATATATTTT | CASSYLPSFSGNTIYF
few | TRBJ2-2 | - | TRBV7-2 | TGTGCCAGCAGCTTTCCCCTTTGGTACACGAACACCGGGGAGCTGTTTTTT | CASSFPLWYTNTGELFF
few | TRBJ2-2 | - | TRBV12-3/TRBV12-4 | TGTGCCAGCAGCCCCGACCTTCACACCGGGGAGCTGTTTTTT | CASSPDLHTGELFF
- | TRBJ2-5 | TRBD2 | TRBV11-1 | TGTGCCAGCAGCTCGACCGTCATTCGACTAGCGGGAGGATTAAGGGAGACCCAGTACTTC | CASSSTVIRLAGGLRETQYF
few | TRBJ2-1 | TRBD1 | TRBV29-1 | TGCAGCGTTTCCCCCGGGACAGGGGTTGAGCAGTTCTTC | CSVSPGTGVEQFF
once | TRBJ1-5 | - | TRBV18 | TGTGCCAGCTCACAGGGGCAGGGGCCAACTCAGCCCCAGCATTTT | CASSQGQGPTQPQHF
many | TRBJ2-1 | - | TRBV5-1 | TGCGCCAGCAGTCCCACAGGCAATGAGCAGTTCTTC | CASSPTGNEQFF
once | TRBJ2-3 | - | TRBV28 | TGTGCCAGCAGTTTTGTACCAAGCACAGATACGCAGTATTTT | CASSFVPSTDTQYF
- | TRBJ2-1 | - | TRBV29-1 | TGCAGCGTTGTACAGAACAATGAGCAGTTCTTC | CSVVQNNEQFF
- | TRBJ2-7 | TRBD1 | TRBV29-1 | TGCAGCGTTACGGGACAGAGATACGAGCAGTACTTC | CSVTGQRYEQYF
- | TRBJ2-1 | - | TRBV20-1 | TGCAGTGCTAGAGAGTCTAGCGAGAATGAGCAGTTCTTC | CSARESSENEQFF
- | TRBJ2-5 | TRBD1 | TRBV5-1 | TGCGCCAGCAGCCTCAGGACAGGGGGACCTCGAGAGACCCAGTACTTC | CASSLRTGGPRETQYF
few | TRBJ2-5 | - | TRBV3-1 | TGTGCCAGCAGCCGCCTGAGGGAGACCCAGTACTTC | CASSRLRETQYF
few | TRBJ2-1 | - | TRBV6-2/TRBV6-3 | TGTGCCAGCAGTTACCCTCTAGGACTTGTCTCCTACAATGAGCAGTTCTTC | CASSYPLGLVSYNEQFF
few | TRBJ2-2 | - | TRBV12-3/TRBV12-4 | TGTGCCAGCAGTATTAGCATGGGACCCCACCGGGAGCTGTTTTTT | CASSISMGPHRELFF
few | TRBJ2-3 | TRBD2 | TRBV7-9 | TGTGCCAGCCTACTAGCGGGCACAGATACGCAGTATTTT | CASLLAGTDTQYF
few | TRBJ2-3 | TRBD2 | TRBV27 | TGTGCCAGCCGCAGGGAGGGAGGGCGATGGTTGGCAGATACGCAGTATTTT | CASRREGGRWLADTQYF
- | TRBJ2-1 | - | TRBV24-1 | TGTGCCACCCAAGGCCCGGGTGGGGGGACTTACAATGAGCAGTTCTTC | CATQGPGGGTYNEQFF
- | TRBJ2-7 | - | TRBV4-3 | TGCGCCAGCAGCCAAGAAAGGGGGACCTCCTACGAGCAGTACTTC | CASSQERGTSYEQYF
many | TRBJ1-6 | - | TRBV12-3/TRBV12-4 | TGTGCCAGCAGTTTATTTGGGGGTTATAATTCACCCCTCCACTTT | CASSLFGGYNSPLHF
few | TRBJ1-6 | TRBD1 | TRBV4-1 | TGCGCCAGCAGCCCCTGGACAGGGGGCACCAATTCACCCCTCCACTTT | CASSPWTGGTNSPLHF
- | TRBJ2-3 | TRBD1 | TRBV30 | TGTGCCTGGAGAAAGGGACAGGGTATGAGCACAGATACGCAGTATTTT | CAWRKGQGMSTDTQYF
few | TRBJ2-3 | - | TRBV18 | TGTGCCAGCTCACCACAAAACACAGATACGCAGTATTTT | CASSPQNTDTQYF
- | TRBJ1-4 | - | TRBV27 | TGTGCCAGCAGTTTATCGGTAGGGCTACATGAAAAACTGTTTTTT | CASSLSVGLHEKLFF
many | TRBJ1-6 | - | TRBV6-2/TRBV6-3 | TGTGCCAGCAGTTCTCTCCAACAGGGATATAATTCACCCCTCCACTTT | CASSSLQQGYNSPLHF
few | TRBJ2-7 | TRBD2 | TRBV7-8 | TGTGCCAGCAGTCCGACCGGGACTAGCGGCTACGAGCAGTACTTC | CASSPTGTSGYEQYF
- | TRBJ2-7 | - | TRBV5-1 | TGCGCCAGCACCCGGGACGGAGGATACGAGCAGTACTTC | CASTRDGGYEQYF
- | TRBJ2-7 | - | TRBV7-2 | TGTGCCAGCAGCTTCACTAGTACGGGAGAGCAGTACTTC | CASSFTSTGEQYF
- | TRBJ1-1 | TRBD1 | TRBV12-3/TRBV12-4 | TGTGCCAGCAGTGACCGACAGGGGCCGAACACTGAAGCTTTCTTT | CASSDRQGPNTEAFF